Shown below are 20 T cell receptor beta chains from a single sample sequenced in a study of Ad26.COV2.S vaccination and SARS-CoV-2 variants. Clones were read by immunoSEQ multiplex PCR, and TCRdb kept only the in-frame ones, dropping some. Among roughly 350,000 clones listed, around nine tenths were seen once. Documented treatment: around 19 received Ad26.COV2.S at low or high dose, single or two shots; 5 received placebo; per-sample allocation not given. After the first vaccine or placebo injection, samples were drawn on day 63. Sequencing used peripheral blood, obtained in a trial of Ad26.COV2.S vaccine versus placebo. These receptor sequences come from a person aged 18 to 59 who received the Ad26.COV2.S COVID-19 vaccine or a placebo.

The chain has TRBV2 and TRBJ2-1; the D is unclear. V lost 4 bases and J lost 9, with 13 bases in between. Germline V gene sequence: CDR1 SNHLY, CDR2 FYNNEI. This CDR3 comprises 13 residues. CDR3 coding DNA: TGTGCCAGCAGTGGGTTAATTTTTACTGAGCAGTTCTTC. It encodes CASSGLIFTEQFF.

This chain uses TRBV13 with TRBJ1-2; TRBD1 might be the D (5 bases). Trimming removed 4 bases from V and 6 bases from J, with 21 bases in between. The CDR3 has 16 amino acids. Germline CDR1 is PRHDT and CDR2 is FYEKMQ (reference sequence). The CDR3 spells CASSSMGGSGRHGYTF. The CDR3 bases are TGTGCCAGCAGCTCGATGGGGGGGAGTGGGAGGCATGGCTACACCTTC.

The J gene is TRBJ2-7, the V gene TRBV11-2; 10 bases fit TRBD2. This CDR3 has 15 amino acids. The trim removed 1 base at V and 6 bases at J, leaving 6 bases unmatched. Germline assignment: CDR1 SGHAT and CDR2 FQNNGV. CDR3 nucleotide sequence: TGTGCCAGCAGCTTAGGTCTAGCGGGAGTACCCGAGCAGTACTTC. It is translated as CASSLGLAGVPEQYF.

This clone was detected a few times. This CDR3 is CASRATSGKADTQYF. In DNA form, the CDR3 reads TGTGCCAGCAGGGCTACTAGCGGGAAGGCAGATACGCAGTATTTT. This chain links TRBV6-5 with TRBJ2-3, with 10 bases lining up with TRBD2. The CDR3 has 15 amino acids. CDR1 and CDR2 (germline): MNHEY, SVGAGI. Losses at the gene ends were 6 bases for V and 4 bases for J; bases not matched to a gene: 7.

This CDR3 reads CASTADRGLQRGTEAFF. The CDR3 DNA sequence: TGTGCCAGTACCGCGGACAGGGGACTACAGCGAGGGACTGAAGCTTTCTTT. J is TRBJ1-1 and V is TRBV19, with 9 nucleotides matching TRBD1. CDR1 and CDR2 from the germline V gene are LNHDA and SQIVND (reference sequence). The CDR3 length is 17 residues. V lost 7 bases, J lost 5 bases, and 17 bases stayed unmatched.

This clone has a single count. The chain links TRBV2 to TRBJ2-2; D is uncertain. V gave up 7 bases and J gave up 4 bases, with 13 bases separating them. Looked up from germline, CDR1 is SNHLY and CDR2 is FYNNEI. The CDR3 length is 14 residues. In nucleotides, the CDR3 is TGTGCCAGCATCGTCCTGAAGGTCACCGGGGAGCTGTTTTTT. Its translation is CASIVLKVTGELFF. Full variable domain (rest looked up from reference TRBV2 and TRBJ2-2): EPEVTQTPSHQVTQMGQEVILRCVPISNHLYFYWYRQILGQKVEFLVSFYNNEISEKSEIFDDQFSVERPDGSNFTLKIRSTKLEDSAMYFCASIVLKVTGELFFGEGSRLTVL.

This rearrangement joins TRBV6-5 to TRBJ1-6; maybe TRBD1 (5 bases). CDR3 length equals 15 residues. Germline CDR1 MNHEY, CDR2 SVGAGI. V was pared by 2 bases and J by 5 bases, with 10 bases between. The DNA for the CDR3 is TGTGCCAGCAGTTACCTGGGACGGAATAATTCACCCCTCCACTTT. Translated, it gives CASSYLGRNNSPLHF.

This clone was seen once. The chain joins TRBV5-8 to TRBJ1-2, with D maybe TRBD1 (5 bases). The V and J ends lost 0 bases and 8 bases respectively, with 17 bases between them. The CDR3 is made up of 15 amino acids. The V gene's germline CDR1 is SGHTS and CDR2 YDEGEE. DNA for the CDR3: TGTGCCAGCAGCTTGGGGGACGCTGGGTTCGGCGGCTACACCTTC. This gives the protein CASSLGDAGFGGYTF.

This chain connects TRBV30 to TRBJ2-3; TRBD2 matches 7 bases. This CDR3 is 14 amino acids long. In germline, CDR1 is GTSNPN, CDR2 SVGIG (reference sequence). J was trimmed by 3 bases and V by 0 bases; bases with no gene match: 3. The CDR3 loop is CAWSVLAETDTQYF. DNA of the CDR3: TGTGCCTGGAGTGTCCTAGCGGAGACAGATACGCAGTATTTT.

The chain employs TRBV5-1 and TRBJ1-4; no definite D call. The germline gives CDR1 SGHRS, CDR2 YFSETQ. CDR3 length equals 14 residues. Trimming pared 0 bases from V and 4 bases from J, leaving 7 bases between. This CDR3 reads CASSLGTLNEKLFF. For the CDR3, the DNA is TGCGCCAGCAGCTTGGGGACTCTTAATGAAAAACTGTTTTTT.

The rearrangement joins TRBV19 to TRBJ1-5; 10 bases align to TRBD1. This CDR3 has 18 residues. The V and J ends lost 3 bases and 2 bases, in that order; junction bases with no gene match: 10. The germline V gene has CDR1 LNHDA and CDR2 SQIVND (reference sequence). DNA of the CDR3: TGTGCCAGTAGTATGACGGGACAGGGGTTCGGCGGCAATCAGCCCCAGCATTTT. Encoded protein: CASSMTGQGFGGNQPQHF.

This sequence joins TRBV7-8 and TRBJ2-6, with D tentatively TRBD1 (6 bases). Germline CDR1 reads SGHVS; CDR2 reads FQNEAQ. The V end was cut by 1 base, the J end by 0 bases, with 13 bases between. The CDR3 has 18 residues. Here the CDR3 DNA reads TGTGCCAGCAGCTTAGTTCAGGGGCGCTTCTCTGGGGCCAACGTCCTGACTTTC. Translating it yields CASSLVQGRFSGANVLTF.

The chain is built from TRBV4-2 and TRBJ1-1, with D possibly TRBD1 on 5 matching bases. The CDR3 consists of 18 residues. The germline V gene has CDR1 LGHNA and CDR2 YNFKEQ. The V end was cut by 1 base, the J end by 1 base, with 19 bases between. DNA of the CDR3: TGTGCCAGCAGCCAAGCGGAAGGGGTGTGGGCTAGGAACACTGAAGCTTTCTTT. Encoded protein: CASSQAEGVWARNTEAFF.

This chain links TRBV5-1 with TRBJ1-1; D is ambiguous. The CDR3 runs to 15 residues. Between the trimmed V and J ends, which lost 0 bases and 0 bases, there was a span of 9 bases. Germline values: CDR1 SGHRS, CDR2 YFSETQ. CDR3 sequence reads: CASSLDGGMNTEAFF. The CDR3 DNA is TGCGCCAGCAGCTTGGATGGAGGCATGAACACTGAAGCTTTCTTT. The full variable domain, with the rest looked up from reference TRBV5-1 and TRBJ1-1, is KAGVTQTPRYLIKTRGQQVTLSCSPISGHRSVSWYQQTPGQGLQFLFEYFSETQRNKGNFPGRFSGRQFSNSRSEMNVSTLELGDSALYLCASSLDGGMNTEAFFGQGTRLTVV.

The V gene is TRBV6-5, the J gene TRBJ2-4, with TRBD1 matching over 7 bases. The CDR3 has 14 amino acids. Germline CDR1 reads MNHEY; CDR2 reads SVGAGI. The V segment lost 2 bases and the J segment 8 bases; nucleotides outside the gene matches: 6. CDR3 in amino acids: CASSYKTGRDIQYF. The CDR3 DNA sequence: TGTGCCAGCAGTTACAAGACAGGGCGGGACATTCAGTACTTC.

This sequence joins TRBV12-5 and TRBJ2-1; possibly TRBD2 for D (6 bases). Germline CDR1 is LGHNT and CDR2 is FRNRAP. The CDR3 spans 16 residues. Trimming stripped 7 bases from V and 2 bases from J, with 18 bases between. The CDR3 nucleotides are TGTGCTAGTGTCGGAGGTAACGGGGGAACCTACAATGAGCAGTTCTTC. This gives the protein CASVGGNGGTYNEQFF.

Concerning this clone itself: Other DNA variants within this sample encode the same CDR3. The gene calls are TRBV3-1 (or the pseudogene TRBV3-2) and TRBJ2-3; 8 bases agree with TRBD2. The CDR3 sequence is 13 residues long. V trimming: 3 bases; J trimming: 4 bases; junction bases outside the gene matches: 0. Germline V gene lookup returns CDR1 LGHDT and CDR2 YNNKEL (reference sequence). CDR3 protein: CASSQGLADTQYF. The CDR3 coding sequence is TGTGCCAGCAGCCAGGGACTAGCAGATACGCAGTATTTT.

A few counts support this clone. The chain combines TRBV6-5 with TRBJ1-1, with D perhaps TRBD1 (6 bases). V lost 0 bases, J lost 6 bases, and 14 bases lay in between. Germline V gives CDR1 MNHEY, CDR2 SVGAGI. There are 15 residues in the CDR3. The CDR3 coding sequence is TGTGCCAGCAGTTACTCATGGGGGCAGAAAGCTGAAGCTTTCTTT. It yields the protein CASSYSWGQKAEAFF.

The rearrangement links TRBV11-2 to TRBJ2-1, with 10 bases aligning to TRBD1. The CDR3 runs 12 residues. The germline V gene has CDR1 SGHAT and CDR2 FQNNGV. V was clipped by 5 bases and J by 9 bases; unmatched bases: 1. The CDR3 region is CASSRQGAEQFF. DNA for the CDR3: TGTGCCAGCAGCAGACAGGGGGCTGAGCAGTTCTTC. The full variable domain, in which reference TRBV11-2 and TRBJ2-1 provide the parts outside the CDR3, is EAGVAQSPRYKIIEKRQSVAFWCNPISGHATLYWYQQILGQGPKLLIQFQNNGVVDDSQLPKDRFSAERLKGVDSTLKIQPAKLEDSAVYLCASSRQGAEQFFGPGTRLTVL.

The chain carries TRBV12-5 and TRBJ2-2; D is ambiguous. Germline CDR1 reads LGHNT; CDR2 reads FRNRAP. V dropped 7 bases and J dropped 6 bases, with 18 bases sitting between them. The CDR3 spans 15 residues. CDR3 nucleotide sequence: TGTGCTAGTGCCCAGATTCCAAGGCCCTCCGGGGAGCTGTTTTTT. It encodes CASAQIPRPSGELFF.